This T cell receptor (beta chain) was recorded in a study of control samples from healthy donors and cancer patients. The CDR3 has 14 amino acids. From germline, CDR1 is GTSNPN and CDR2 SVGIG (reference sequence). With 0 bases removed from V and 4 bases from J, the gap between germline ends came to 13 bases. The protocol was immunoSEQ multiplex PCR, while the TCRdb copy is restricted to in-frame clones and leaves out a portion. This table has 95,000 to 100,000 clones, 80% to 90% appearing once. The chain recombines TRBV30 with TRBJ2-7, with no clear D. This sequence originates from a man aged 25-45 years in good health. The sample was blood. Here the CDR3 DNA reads TGTGCCTGGAGTGTAGGGCCAACTGAATACGAGCAGTACTTC. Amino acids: CAWSVGPTEYEQYF. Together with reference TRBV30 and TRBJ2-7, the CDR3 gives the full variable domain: SQTIHQWPATLVQPVGSPLSLECTVEGTSNPNLYWYRQAAGRGLQLLFYSVGIGQISSEVPQNLSASRPQDRQFILSSKKLLLSDSGFYLCAWSVGPTEYEQYFGPGTRLTVT.